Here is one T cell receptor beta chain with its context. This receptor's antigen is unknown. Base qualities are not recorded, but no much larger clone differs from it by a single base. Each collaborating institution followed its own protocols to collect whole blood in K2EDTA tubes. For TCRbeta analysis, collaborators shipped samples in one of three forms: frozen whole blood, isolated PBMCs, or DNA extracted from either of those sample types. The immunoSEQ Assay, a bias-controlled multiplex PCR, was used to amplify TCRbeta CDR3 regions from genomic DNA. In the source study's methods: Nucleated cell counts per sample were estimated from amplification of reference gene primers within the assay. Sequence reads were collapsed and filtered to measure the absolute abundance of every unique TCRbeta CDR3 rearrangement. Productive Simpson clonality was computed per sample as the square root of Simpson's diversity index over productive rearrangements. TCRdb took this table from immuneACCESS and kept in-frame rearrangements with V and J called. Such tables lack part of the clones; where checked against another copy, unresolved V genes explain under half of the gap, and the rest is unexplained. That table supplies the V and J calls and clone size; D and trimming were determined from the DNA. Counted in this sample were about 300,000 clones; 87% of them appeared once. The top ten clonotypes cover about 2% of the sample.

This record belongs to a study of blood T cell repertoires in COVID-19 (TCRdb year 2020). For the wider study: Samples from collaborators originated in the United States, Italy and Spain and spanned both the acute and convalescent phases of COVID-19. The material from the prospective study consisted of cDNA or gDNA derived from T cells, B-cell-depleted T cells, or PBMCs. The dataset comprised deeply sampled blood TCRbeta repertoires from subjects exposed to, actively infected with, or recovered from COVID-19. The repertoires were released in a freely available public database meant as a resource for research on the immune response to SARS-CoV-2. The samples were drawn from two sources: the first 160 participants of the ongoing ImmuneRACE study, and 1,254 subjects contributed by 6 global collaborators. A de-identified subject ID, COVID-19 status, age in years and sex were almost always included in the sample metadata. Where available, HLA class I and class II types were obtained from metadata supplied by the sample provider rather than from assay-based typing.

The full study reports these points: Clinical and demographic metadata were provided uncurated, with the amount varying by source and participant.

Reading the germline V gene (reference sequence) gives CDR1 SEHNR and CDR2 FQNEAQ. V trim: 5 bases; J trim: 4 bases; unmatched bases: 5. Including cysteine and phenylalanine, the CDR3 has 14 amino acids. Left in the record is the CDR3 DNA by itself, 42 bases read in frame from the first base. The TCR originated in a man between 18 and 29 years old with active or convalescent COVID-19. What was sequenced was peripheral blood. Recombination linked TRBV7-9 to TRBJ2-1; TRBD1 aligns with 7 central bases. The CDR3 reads CASSLRDRYNEQFF. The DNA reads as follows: TGTGCCAGCAGCCTACGGGACAGATACAATGAGCAGTTCTTC.